These 4 T cell receptor beta chains share one sample of origin, sequenced in a study of T cells in localized non-small cell lung cancer. Assay: immunoSEQ multiplex PCR; the TCRdb copy retains only in-frame clones and omits some. The sample has about 2,500 clones; around a third are singletons. The sample in question was lymph node tissue, obtained before any cancer treatment. The receptors were gathered from a male donor at least 60 years old with stage II squamous cell lung carcinoma.

J is TRBJ1-6 and V is TRBV19; D is undetermined. V lost 3 bases and J lost 6, with 6 bases in between. Germline-derived CDR1 and CDR2 are LNHDA and SQIVND (reference sequence). The CDR3 is 13 residues long. This chain's CDR3 is CASSMLSNSPLHF. DNA for the CDR3: TGTGCCAGTAGTATGCTTAGTAATTCACCCCTCCACTTT.

The chain recombines TRBV29-1 with TRBJ1-1, with 8 nucleotides matching TRBD1. This CDR3 has 12 residues. V lost 8 bases, J lost 5 bases, and 7 bases stayed unmatched. Germline V gene data show CDR1 as SQVTM and CDR2 as ANQGSEA. This CDR3 reads CSIRGLGTEAFF. CDR3 DNA sequence: TGCAGCATCAGGGGGCTTGGGACTGAAGCTTTCTTT. Drawing the rest from reference TRBV29-1 and TRBJ1-1, the complete variable domain is SAVISQKPSRDICQRGTSLTIQCQVDSQVTMMFWYRQQPGQSLTLIATANQGSEATYESGFVIDKFPISRPNLTFSTLTVSNMSPEDSSIYLCSIRGLGTEAFFGQGTRLTVV.

This chain joins TRBV19 and TRBJ2-2; a weak D match, TRBD2 (5 bases). Germline CDR1 and CDR2: LNHDA and SQIVND (reference sequence). The CDR3 has 14 residues. The V and J ends lost 3 bases and 5 bases respectively, with 10 bases between them. The CDR3, as DNA: TGTGCCAGTAGTATGGTCCCGGGGACCGGGGAGCTGTTTTTT. Translated: CASSMVPGTGELFF.

This chain joins TRBV19 and TRBJ1-5; D perhaps matches TRBD1 (5 bases). Trimming took off 1 base at V and 4 bases at J, with 11 bases between the two ends. The CDR3 spans 15 residues. Germline loops: CDR1 LNHDA, CDR2 SQIVND (reference sequence). CDR3 protein: CASSIGGALNQPQHF. CDR3 coding DNA: TGTGCCAGTAGTATAGGAGGGGCTTTAAATCAGCCCCAGCATTTT.